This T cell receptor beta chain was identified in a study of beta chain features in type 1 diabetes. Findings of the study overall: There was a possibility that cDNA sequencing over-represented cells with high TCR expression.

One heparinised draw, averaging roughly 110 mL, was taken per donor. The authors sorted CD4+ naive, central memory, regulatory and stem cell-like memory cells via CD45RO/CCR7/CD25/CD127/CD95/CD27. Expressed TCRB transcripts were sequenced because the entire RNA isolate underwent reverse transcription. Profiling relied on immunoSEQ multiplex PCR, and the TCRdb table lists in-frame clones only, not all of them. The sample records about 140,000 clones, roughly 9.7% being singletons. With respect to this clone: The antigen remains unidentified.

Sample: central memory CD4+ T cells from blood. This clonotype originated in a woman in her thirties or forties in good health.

CDR3 DNA sequence: TGTGCCAGCAGTTTATCGCAGGGGAGGGGGGAAAAACTGTTTTTT. This translates into CASSLSQGRGEKLFF. The rearrangement links TRBV27 to TRBJ1-4; maybe TRBD1 (6 bases). Germline V gives CDR1 MNHEY, CDR2 SMNVEV (reference sequence). V gave up 0 bases and J gave up 8 bases, with 13 bases separating them. CDR3 size: 15 residues.